This TCR beta chain was recovered during a study of cytomegalovirus exposure and HLA in healthy donors. Study findings and constraints: In the approximately 130 validation repertoires, a later analysis found that first-cohort TCR clusters tended to co-occur. A few CMV-associated chains were confirmed in vitro to be specific for CMV antigens. Among TCR sequences, most were rare, though some public TCRs appeared in many donors.

With respect to this clone: What it binds is unknown.

Data came from immunoSEQ multiplex PCR; TCRdb stores just in-frame clones and leaves some out. The profile shows 150,000 to 200,000 clones, roughly 84% of them singletons. Germline V gene lookup returns CDR1 SNHLY and CDR2 FYNNEI. The CDR3 covers 12 residues. V lost 6 bases, J lost 2 bases, and 8 bases lay in between. Sequencing was done on a sample of PBMCs. The TCR was taken from a young woman in good health and CMV-seropositive. The chain is built from TRBV2 and TRBJ2-7; the D gene is possibly TRBD1 (5 bases). The CDR3 here is CASRQGPYEQYF. As DNA, the CDR3 is TGTGCCAGCAGGCAGGGCCCCTACGAGCAGTACTTC.